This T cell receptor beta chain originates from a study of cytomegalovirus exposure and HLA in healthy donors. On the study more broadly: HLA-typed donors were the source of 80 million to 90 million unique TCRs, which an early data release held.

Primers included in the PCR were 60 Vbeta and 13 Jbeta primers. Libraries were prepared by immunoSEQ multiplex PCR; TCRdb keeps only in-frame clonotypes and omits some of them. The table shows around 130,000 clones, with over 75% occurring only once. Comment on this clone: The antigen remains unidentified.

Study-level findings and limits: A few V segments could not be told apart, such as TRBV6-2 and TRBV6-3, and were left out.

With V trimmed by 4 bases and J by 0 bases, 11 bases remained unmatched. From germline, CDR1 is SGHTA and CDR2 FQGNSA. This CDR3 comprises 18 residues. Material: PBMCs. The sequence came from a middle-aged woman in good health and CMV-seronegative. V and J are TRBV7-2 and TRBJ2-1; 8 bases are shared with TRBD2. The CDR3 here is CASSSPSIAGSSYNEQFF. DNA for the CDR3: TGTGCCAGCAGCTCACCTAGTATAGCGGGAAGCTCCTACAATGAGCAGTTCTTC.